This TCR beta chain was sequenced in a study of blood T cell repertoires in COVID-19. The germline V gene has CDR1 SGHKS and CDR2 YYEKEE (reference sequence). This CDR3 is built from 15 residues. The V gene lost 0 bases and the J gene lost 4 bases, with 11 bases spanning the gap. A few counts support this clone. Clones were sequenced by immunoSEQ multiplex PCR, and TCRdb holds only the in-frame ones, with some missing. The top ten clones hold 6.7% of a sample with about 100,000 clones, about nine tenths of them seen once. This receptor was taken from a man younger than 35 with COVID-19, enrolled during active disease. The sequenced sample was peripheral blood. The chain is built from TRBV5-5 and TRBJ1-3; D is ambiguous. CDR3 protein: CASSLAGEQGNTIYF. The DNA of the CDR3 is TGTGCCAGCAGCTTGGCCGGTGAACAGGGAAACACCATATATTTT.